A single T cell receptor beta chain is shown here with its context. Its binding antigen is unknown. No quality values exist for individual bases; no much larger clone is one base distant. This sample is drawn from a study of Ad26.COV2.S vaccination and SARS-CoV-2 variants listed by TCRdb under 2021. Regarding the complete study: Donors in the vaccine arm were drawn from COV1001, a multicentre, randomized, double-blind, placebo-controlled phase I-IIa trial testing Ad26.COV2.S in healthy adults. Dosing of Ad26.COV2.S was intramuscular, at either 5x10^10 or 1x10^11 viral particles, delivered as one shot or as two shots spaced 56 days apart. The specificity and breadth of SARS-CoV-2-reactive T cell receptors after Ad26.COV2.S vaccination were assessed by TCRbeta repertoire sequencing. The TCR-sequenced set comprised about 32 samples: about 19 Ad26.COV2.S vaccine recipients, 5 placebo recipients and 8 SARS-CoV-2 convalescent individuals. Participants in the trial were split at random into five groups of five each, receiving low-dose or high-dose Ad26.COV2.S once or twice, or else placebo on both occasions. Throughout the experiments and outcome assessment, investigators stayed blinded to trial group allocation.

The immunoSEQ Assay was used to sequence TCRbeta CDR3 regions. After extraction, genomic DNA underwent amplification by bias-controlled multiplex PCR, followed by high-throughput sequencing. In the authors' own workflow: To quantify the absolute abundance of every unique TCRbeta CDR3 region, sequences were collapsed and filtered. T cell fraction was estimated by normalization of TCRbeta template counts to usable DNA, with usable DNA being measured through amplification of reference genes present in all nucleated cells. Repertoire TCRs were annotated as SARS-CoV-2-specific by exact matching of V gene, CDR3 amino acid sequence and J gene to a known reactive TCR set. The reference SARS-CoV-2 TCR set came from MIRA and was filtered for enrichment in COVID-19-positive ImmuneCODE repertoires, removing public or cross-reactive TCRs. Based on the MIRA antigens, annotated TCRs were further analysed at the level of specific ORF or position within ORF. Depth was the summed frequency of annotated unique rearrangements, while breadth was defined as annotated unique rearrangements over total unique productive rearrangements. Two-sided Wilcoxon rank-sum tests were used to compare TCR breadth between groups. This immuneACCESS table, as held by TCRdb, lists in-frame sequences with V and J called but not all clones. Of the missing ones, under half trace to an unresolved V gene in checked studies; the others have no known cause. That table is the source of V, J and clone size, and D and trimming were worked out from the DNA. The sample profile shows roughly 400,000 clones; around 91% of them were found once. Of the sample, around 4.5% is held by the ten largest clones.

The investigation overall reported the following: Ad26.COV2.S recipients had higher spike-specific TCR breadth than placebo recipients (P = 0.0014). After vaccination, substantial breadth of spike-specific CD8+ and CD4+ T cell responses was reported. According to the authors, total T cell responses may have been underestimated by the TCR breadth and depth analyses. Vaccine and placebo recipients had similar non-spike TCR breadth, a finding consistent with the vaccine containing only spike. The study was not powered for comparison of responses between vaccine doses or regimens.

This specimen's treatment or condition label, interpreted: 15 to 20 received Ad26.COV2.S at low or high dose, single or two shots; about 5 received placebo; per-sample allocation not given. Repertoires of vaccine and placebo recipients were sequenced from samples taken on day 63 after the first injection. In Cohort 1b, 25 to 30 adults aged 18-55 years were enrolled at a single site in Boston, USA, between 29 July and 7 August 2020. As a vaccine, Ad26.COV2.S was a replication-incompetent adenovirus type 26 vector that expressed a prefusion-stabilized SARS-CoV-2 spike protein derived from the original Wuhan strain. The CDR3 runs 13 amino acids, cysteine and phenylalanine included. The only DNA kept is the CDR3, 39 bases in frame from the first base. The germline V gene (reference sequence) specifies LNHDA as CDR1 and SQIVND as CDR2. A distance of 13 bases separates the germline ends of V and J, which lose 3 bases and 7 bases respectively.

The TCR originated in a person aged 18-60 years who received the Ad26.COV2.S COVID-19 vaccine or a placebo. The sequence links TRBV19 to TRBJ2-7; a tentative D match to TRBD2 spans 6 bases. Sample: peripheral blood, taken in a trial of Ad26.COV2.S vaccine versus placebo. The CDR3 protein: CASSIGGFEEQYF. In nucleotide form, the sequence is TGTGCCAGTAGTATTGGAGGGTTCGAGGAGCAGTACTTC.